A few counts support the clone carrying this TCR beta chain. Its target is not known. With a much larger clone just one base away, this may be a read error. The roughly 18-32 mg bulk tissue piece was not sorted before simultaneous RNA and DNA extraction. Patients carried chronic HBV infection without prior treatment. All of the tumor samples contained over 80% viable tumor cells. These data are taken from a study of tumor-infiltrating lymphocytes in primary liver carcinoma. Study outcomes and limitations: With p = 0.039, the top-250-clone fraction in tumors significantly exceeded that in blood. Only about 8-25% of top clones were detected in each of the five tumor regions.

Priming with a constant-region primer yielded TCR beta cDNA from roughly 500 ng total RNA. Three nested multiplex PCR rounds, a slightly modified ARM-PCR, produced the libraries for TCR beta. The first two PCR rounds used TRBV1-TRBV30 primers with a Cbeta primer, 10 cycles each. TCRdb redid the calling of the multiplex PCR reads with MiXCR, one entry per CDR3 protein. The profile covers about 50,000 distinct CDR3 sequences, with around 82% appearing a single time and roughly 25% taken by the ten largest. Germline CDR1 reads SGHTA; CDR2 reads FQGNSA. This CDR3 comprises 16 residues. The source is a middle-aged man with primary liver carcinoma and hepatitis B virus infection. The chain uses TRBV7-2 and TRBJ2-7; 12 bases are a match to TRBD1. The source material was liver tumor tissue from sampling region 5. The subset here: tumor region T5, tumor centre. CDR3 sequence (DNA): TGTGCCAGCAGTTTTGGACCGGGACAGGGGGCACGCGAGCAGCACTTC. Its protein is CASSFGPGQGAREQHF.